The 3 T cell receptor beta chains listed next were all sequenced from one sample in a study of blood T cell repertoires in COVID-19. Repertoires were generated with immunoSEQ multiplex PCR, while TCRdb's copy carries only in-frame clones and drops some. The data contain some 250,000 clones, approximately 80% of them singletons. Sequenced sample: peripheral blood. These receptors came from a woman between 18 and 29 years old with acute or convalescent COVID-19.

This clone was seen more than once but under ten times. The chain employs TRBV6-5 and TRBJ1-2; 8 positions agree with TRBD1. The V and J ends lost 0 bases and 3 bases, in that order; junction bases with no gene match: 6. The CDR3 runs 16 residues. Germline CDR1 MNHEY, CDR2 SVGAGI. CDR3: CASSYSWTGKDYGYTF. CDR3 in DNA: TGTGCCAGCAGTTACTCTTGGACAGGGAAGGACTATGGCTACACCTTC.

The chain joins TRBV28 to TRBJ1-1; D remains unclear. V gave up 4 bases and J gave up 1 base, with 10 bases separating them. In germline, CDR1 is MDHEN, CDR2 SYDVKM. The CDR3 is 14 amino acids. The CDR3, as DNA: TGTGCCAGCAGTTCAAATGGAGGGAACACTGAAGCTTTCTTT. This codes for CASSSNGGNTEAFF.

The chain is built from TRBV24-1 and TRBJ1-4; TRBD1 matches 9 bases. The V segment lost 4 bases and the J segment 7 bases; nucleotides outside the gene matches: 6. The CDR3 contains 15 residues. Per the germline V gene, CDR1 is KGHDR and CDR2 is SFDVKD. The CDR3 reads CATSEGQGSGEKLFF. The CDR3, as DNA: TGTGCCACCAGTGAAGGACAGGGGAGCGGTGAAAAACTGTTTTTT.